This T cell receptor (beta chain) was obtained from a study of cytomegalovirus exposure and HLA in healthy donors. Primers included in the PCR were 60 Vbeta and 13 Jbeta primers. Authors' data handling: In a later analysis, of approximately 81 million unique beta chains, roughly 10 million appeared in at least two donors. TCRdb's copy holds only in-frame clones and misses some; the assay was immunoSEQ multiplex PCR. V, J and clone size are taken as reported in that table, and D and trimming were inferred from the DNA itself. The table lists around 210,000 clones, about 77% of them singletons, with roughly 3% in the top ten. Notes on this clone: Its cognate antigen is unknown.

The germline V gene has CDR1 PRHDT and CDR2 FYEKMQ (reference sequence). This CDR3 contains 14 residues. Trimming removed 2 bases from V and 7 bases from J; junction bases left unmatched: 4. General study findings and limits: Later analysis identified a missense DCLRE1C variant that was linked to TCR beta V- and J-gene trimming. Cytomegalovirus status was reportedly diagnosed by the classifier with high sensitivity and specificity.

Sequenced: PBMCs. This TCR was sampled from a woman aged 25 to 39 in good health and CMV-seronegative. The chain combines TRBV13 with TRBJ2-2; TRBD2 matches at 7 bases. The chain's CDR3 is CASSLTGGNGELFF. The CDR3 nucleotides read TGTGCCAGCAGCTTAACGGGAGGTAACGGGGAGCTGTTTTTT.